The rows below give T cell receptor beta chains drawn from one sample of a study of blood T cells in healthy people across ages. One entry per CDR3 protein, called by TCRdb with MiXCR from the 5' RACE reads. The sample lists some 1.6 million distinct CDR3 sequences; almost 35% were seen once. The source material was blood. Receptors were obtained from a woman in her thirties in good health. CDR3s leave out the opening cysteine and the closing phenylalanine or tryptophan. Clone size is given for some rows only: seen once, a few or many times, or a class if the clone is expanded.

>12|TRBJ2-7|-|TRBV7-9
ASTTRQGGYEQY
>15|TRBJ1-2|-|TRBV4-1
ASSQVGTGKADYGYT
>14|TRBJ2-1|-|TRBV15
ATSRVGGLRVDEQF
>13|TRBJ2-1|few|TRBV6-5
ASHVSGGAVYEQF
>11|TRBJ1-2|few|TRBV20-1
SATGQRPYGYT
>13|TRBJ1-5|-|TRBV27
ASSAYGRSSQPQH
>12|TRBJ2-7|-|TRBV2
ASSTGNRGNEQY
>13|TRBJ2-1|few|TRBV20-1
SARDRLASYNEQF
>15|TRBJ2-2|-|TRBV18
ASSPLHFDSYTGELF
>14|TRBJ2-5|few|TRBV12-3/TRBV12-4
ASSLPSGSSGETQY
>13|TRBJ1-5|-|TRBV9
ASSQTGGVNQPQH
>14|TRBJ1-5|-|TRBV28
ASSFLGHHSNQPQH
>12|TRBJ2-3|few|TRBV12-3/TRBV12-4
ASSLAPAVHTQY
>12|TRBJ2-5|few|TRBV5-1
ASSGGALIETQY
>13|TRBJ2-7|many|TRBV4-1
ASSHPASGTYEQY
>11|TRBJ2-1|few|TRBV29-1
SVGASGKGEQF
>14|TRBJ2-7|many|TRBV10-3
AIGGGGTSGLYEQY
>13|TRBJ2-3|-|TRBV7-2
ASRDGLAGTDTQY